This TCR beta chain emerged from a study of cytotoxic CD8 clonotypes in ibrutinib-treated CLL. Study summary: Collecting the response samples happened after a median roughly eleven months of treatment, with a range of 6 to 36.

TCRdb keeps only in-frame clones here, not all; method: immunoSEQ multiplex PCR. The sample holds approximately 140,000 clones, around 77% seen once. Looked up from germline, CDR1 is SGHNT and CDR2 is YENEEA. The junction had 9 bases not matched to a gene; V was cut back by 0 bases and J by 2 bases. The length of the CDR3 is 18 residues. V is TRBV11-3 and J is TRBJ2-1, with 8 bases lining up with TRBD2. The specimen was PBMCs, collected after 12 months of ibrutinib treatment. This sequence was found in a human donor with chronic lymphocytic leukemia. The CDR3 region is CASSLDLGTSGTYNEQFF. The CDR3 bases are TGTGCCAGCAGCTTAGATCTGGGTACTAGCGGAACCTACAATGAGCAGTTCTTC. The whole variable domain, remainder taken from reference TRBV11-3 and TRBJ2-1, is EAGVVQSPRYKIIEKKQPVAFWCNPISGHNTLYWYLQNLGQGPELLIRYENEEAVDDSQLPKDRFSAERLKGVDSTLKIQPAELGDSAVYLCASSLDLGTSGTYNEQFFGPGTRLTVL.